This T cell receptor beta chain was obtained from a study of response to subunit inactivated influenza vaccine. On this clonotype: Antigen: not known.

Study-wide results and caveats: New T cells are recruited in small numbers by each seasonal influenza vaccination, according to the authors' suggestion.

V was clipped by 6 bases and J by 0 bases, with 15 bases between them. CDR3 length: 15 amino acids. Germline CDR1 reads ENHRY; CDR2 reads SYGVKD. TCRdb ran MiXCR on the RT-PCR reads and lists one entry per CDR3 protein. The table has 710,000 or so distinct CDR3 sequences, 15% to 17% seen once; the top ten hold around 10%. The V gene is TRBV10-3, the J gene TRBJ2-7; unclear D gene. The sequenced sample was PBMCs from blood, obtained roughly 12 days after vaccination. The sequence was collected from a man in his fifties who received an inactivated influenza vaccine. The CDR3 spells CAISKMYGFSYEQYF. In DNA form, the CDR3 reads TGTGCCATCAGCAAGATGTACGGATTCTCCTACGAGCAGTACTTC.